The rows below give T cell receptor beta chains drawn from one sample of a study of T-cell memory formation after mild COVID-19. TCRdb itself ran the 5' RACE reads through MiXCR, one entry per CDR3 protein. The sample yields some 350,000 distinct CDR3 sequences, approximately 13% seen once. The source material was PBMCs or a T cell subset sorted from them (not recorded which). These receptors came from a man between 18 and 29 years old who had mild COVID-19 (a few samples of this study predate the infection). Cell type and time point are not known. Both conserved end residues are part of each CDR3. Each record gives: D gene, clone size, V gene, J gene, CDR3 protein, CDR3 DNA. The D gene is left open where the match is weak. Size values are once, few and many counts, or a class for expanded clones, and some rows have none.

TRBD2	few	TRBV6-6	TRBJ2-3	CASRSLAGDLDTQYF	TGTGCCAGCAGGTCACTAGCGGGTGATTTGGATACGCAGTATTTT
NA	NA	TRBV12-3/TRBV12-4	TRBJ1-5	CASSFKGENQPQHF	TGTGCCAGCAGTTTTAAGGGGGAGAACCAGCCCCAGCATTTT
NA	many	TRBV5-6	TRBJ2-4	CASSLLRGQIAKNIQYF	TGTGCCAGCAGTTTACTTCGGGGGCAAATAGCCAAAAACATTCAGTACTTC
TRBD1	NA	TRBV6-5	TRBJ1-1	CASSRQGVEAFF	TGTGCCAGCAGCCGACAGGGCGTTGAAGCTTTCTTT
TRBD2	NA	TRBV20-1	TRBJ2-1	CSARDPPAAGAYNEQFF	TGCAGTGCTAGAGACCCCCCCGCAGCGGGGGCCTACAATGAGCAGTTCTTC
NA	few	TRBV7-2	TRBJ2-1	CASSFTWKDEQFF	TGTGCCAGCAGCTTTACTTGGAAGGACGAGCAGTTCTTC
NA	NA	TRBV15	TRBJ2-3	CATSRDRLVTNTQYF	TGTGCCACCAGCAGAGATCGCCTAGTGACAAATACGCAGTATTTT
NA	NA	TRBV11-3	TRBJ2-6	CASSLGQSGANVLTF	TGTGCCAGCAGCTTAGGGCAGTCTGGGGCCAACGTCCTGACTTTC
NA	few	TRBV6-2/TRBV6-3	TRBJ2-2	CASSWYGELFF	TGTGCCAGCAGTTGGTATGGGGAGCTGTTTTTT
NA	NA	TRBV4-3	TRBJ2-3	CASSQGPNKGTDTQYF	TGCGCCAGCAGCCAAGGTCCGAACAAGGGCACAGATACGCAGTATTTT
NA	NA	TRBV12-3/TRBV12-4	TRBJ1-5	CASSPDGENQPQHF	TGTGCCAGCAGCCCGGACGGTGAGAATCAGCCCCAGCATTTT
TRBD1	NA	TRBV5-1	TRBJ2-1	CASSVNRGPYNEQFF	TGCGCCAGCAGCGTGAACAGGGGCCCCTACAATGAGCAGTTCTTC
NA	many	TRBV10-3	TRBJ2-1	CAISESKRVNEQFF	TGTGCCATCAGTGAGTCAAAGCGCGTTAATGAGCAGTTCTTC
NA	NA	TRBV24-1	TRBJ2-3	CATSRPVADTQYF	TGTGCCACCAGTAGACCCGTCGCGGATACGCAGTATTTT
TRBD1	NA	TRBV12-3/TRBV12-4	TRBJ2-7	CASTRDRGGEQYF	TGTGCCAGTACGAGAGACAGGGGCGGCGAGCAGTACTTC
NA	few	TRBV6-1	TRBJ1-4	CASRVDNTDEKLFF	TGTGCCAGCAGGGTCGACAACACGGATGAAAAACTGTTTTTT
TRBD2	few	TRBV7-2	TRBJ2-3	CASSAVAGVRTDTQYF	TGTGCCAGCAGCGCCGTAGCGGGGGTGCGCACAGATACGCAGTATTTT
NA	many	TRBV5-1	TRBJ2-1	CASGFQGGDEQFF	TGCGCCAGCGGATTCCAGGGTGGCGATGAGCAGTTCTTC
NA	few	TRBV3-1	TRBJ1-2	CASSQPSQYGYTF	TGTGCCAGCAGCCAGCCTTCCCAATATGGCTACACCTTC
NA	NA	TRBV20-1	TRBJ2-2	CSASRPNTGELFF	TGCAGTGCTAGCCGACCAAACACCGGGGAGCTGTTTTTT
NA	NA	TRBV6-2/TRBV6-3	TRBJ1-5	CASSYPGGGINQPQHF	TGTGCCAGCAGTTATCCTGGTGGGGGGATTAATCAGCCCCAGCATTTT
NA	NA	TRBV2	TRBJ2-7	CASSRPYEQYF	TGTGCCAGCAGCCGCCCCTACGAGCAGTACTTC
TRBD1	NA	TRBV5-1	TRBJ2-5	CASSQTGGSSGETQYF	TGCGCCAGCAGCCAAACAGGGGGAAGTTCAGGAGAGACCCAGTACTTC
TRBD1	many	TRBV6-5	TRBJ1-2	CASSRRQGYAYGYTF	TGTGCCAGCAGCCGCCGACAGGGATATGCCTATGGCTACACCTTC
NA	few	TRBV5-1	TRBJ2-1	CASSLVQGKNEQFF	TGCGCCAGCAGCTTGGTACAGGGTAAAAATGAGCAGTTCTTC
NA	few	TRBV27	TRBJ1-5	CASSLSHPQPQHF	TGTGCCAGCAGTTTATCGCACCCGCAGCCCCAGCATTTT
TRBD1	many	TRBV2	TRBJ1-3	CASSPTGQGGNTIYF	TGTGCCAGCAGCCCTACCGGACAGGGGGGAAACACCATATATTTT
TRBD1	NA	TRBV7-2	TRBJ2-7	CASSTGQKQYF	TGTGCCAGCAGCACGGGACAGAAGCAGTACTTC
NA	NA	TRBV29-1	TRBJ2-3	CSVQKRDTQYF	TGCAGCGTCCAGAAGCGGGATACGCAGTATTTT
NA	few	TRBV5-1	TRBJ1-1	CASSLDGTMNTEAFF	TGCGCCAGCAGCTTGGATGGGACGATGAACACTGAAGCTTTCTTT
NA	few	TRBV4-3	TRBJ2-2	CASSQDSRGGELFF	TGCGCCAGCAGCCAAGATTCCCGGGGCGGGGAGCTGTTTTTT
NA	many	TRBV5-4	TRBJ2-6	CASSLETVGNVLTF	TGTGCCAGCAGCCTGGAGACAGTAGGGAACGTCCTGACTTTC
NA	many	TRBV11-2	TRBJ1-1	CASSLVGATEAFF	TGTGCCAGCAGCTTAGTAGGGGCCACTGAAGCTTTCTTT
NA	NA	TRBV6-5	TRBJ2-7	CASGGSYEQYF	TGTGCCAGCGGGGGGTCCTACGAGCAGTACTTC
NA	NA	TRBV24-1	TRBJ2-1	CATSGGFLRSYNEQFF	TGTGCCACCAGTGGAGGGTTTCTCCGCTCTTACAATGAGCAGTTCTTC
NA	many	TRBV11-2	TRBJ2-5	CASSLAPQWLGETQYF	TGTGCCAGCAGCTTAGCCCCCCAGTGGTTAGGGGAGACCCAGTACTTC
NA	NA	TRBV20-1	TRBJ1-2	CSASGPPRGYTF	TGCAGTGCTTCCGGGCCTCCGCGTGGCTACACCTTC
TRBD2	few	TRBV12-3/TRBV12-4	TRBJ2-1	CASSPPTGRGSYNEQFF	TGTGCCAGCAGTCCGCCTACGGGGAGGGGCTCCTACAATGAGCAGTTCTTC
NA	NA	TRBV20-1	TRBJ2-2	CSARDFQRGTGELFF	TGCAGTGCAAGGGACTTTCAGAGGGGCACCGGGGAGCTGTTTTTT
TRBD2	NA	TRBV7-8	TRBJ2-2	CASSLTGLAGGGELFF	TGTGCCAGCAGCCTTACAGGGCTAGCGGGGGGCGGGGAGCTGTTTTTT
NA	NA	TRBV6-5	TRBJ1-2	CASSYSRPPAANYGYTF	TGTGCCAGCAGTTACTCGAGACCCCCGGCAGCTAACTATGGCTACACCTTC
NA	once	TRBV4-1	TRBJ1-1	CASSQVTVPWRTEAFF	TGCGCCAGCAGCCAAGTGACTGTACCCTGGCGCACTGAAGCTTTCTTT
NA	few	TRBV19	TRBJ2-7	CATRDIYEQYF	TGTGCCACTCGGGACATTTACGAGCAGTACTTC
TRBD1	NA	TRBV30	TRBJ1-2	CAFRGNGYTF	TGTGCCTTCAGGGGGAATGGCTACACCTTC
NA	NA	TRBV7-9	TRBJ1-4	CASSLGYAGPNF	TGTGCCAGCAGCTTAGGATATGCGGGTCCTAATTTT
NA	few	TRBV20-1	TRBJ1-5	CSAGGPNQPQHF	TGCAGTGCGGGGGGACCTAATCAGCCCCAGCATTTT
TRBD1	NA	TRBV18	TRBJ1-3	CASSPYPGQSASGNTIYF	TGTGCCAGCTCACCATATCCGGGACAGTCCGCCTCTGGAAACACCATATATTTT
NA	NA	TRBV25-1	TRBJ1-2	CASSSSLNYGYTF	TGTGCCAGCAGTTCTTCCCTAAACTATGGCTACACCTTC
NA	NA	TRBV5-5	TRBJ2-3	CASSLNPTTDTQYF	TGTGCCAGCAGCTTGAACCCTACGACAGATACGCAGTATTTT
NA	NA	TRBV28	TRBJ1-1	CASSSPTGPGDEAFF	TGTGCCAGCAGTTCACCTACAGGGCCGGGGGATGAAGCTTTCTTT
NA	few	TRBV4-1	TRBJ2-1	CASSQLQGTFNEQFF	TGCGCCAGCAGCCAACTTCAGGGGACGTTTAATGAGCAGTTCTTC
NA	NA	TRBV7-2	TRBJ2-3	CASREQDTQYF	TGTGCCAGCAGGGAACAGGATACGCAGTATTTT
NA	NA	TRBV6-2/TRBV6-3	TRBJ1-5	CASSYGGWNQPQHF	TGTGCCAGCAGCTACGGGGGATGGAATCAGCCCCAGCATTTT
NA	NA	TRBV6-1	TRBJ1-4	CASSRDGRNEKLFF	TGTGCCAGCAGTCGGGACGGCAGAAATGAAAAACTGTTTTTT
NA	few	TRBV6-6	TRBJ2-3	CASMSSAMDTQYF	TGTGCCAGCATGTCATCAGCAATGGATACGCAGTATTTT
TRBD2	NA	TRBV12-3/TRBV12-4	TRBJ2-1	CASTASGGPYNEQFF	TGTGCCAGCACCGCTAGCGGGGGGCCATACAATGAGCAGTTCTTC
TRBD1	NA	TRBV5-1	TRBJ2-3	CASSARTGETDTQYF	TGCGCCAGCAGCGCCCGGACAGGGGAAACAGATACGCAGTATTTT
NA	NA	TRBV6-6	TRBJ2-1	CASSFGNNEQFF	TGTGCCAGCAGTTTCGGGAACAATGAGCAGTTCTTC